This T cell receptor beta chain was profiled in a study of somatic mutations in cytotoxic T cells in rheumatoid arthritis. In the study overall: Patient blood, approximately 31 ml in EDTA, was obtained immediately after diagnosis and prior to the start of any treatment. Nearly 100% purity was obtained when some V beta antibody-stained T-cell populations were flow-sorted; these included V beta1+ cells sequenced for TCRB.

Trimming cost V 2 bases and J 4 bases, with 14 bases left between them. Germline CDR1 and CDR2: MNHEY and SMNVEV (reference sequence). The CDR3 sequence is 15 residues long. Method: immunoSEQ multiplex PCR; TCRdb's copy keeps in-frame clones and lacks some. The sample lists about 15,000 clones, over 60% seen once, with roughly 10% in the top ten. The study, taken as a whole, reports: About an eighth of the roughly 60 patients had a largest CD8+ clone above 20% of CD8+ cells. Healthy controls did not share the age-linked increase in CD8+ clonality seen in rheumatoid arthritis patients.

For this clone: Its specificity is not known.

This sequence joins TRBV27 and TRBJ1-1, with D hard to call. This TCR came from an adult with rheumatoid arthritis. The sequencing input was CD8+ T cells sorted from blood. The CDR3 nucleotides read TGTGCCAGCAGTTTAAATGGGGATCTTCCCACTGAAGCTTTCTTT. Protein: CASSLNGDLPTEAFF.